This is a list of T cell receptor beta chains from one sample in a study of blood T cell repertoires in COVID-19. The assay was immunoSEQ multiplex PCR, and TCRdb's table has in-frame clones only and misses some. The sample records 200,000 to 300,000 clones, approximately 88% being singletons. Sequenced input: peripheral blood. All receptors derive from a human donor in a cohort sampled during active COVID-19. CDR3s include the opening cysteine and the closing phenylalanine or tryptophan. D genes are given only for firm matches. Not every row has a clone size; where given, it reads once, few, many or a size class.

abundance	d_gene	v_gene	len	j_gene	CDR3nt	CDR3aa
.	TRBD1	TRBV5-1	18	TRBJ1-4	TGCGCCAGCAGCTTTATACAGGGGGCGCTTCCCACGGGGGAAAAACTGTTTTTT	CASSFIQGALPTGEKLFF
.	TRBD2	TRBV18	17	TRBJ2-3	TGTGCCAGCTCACCAGGACTAGCGGGAGTTAGTGCAGATACGCAGTATTTT	CASSPGLAGVSADTQYF
.	TRBD1	TRBV30	16	TRBJ1-2	TGTGCCTGGAGTCAGACAGGGTTGGTAGTTTACTATGGCTACACCTTC	CAWSQTGLVVYYGYTF
.	.	TRBV19	13	TRBJ1-1	TGTGCCAGTAGTATAAGGCAGGGCACTGAAGCTTTCTTT	CASSIRQGTEAFF
once	.	TRBV4-3	16	TRBJ2-5	TGCGCCAGCAGCCAAGGGCAGGTACCCGGAGGAGAGACCCAGTACTTC	CASSQGQVPGGETQYF
.	.	TRBV27	16	TRBJ2-7	TGTGCCAGCAGTTTAGAGCCGGGAGTTGGCTCCTACGAGCAGTACTTC	CASSLEPGVGSYEQYF
.	.	TRBV7-7	14	TRBJ2-7	TGTGCTAGCAGCTTAGGCAGGGGGGCGTACGAGCAGTACTTC	CASSLGRGAYEQYF
.	.	TRBV4-1	18	TRBJ1-1	TGCGCCAGCAGCCAAGAAGTCCGATGGAGGGAGATCGGCACTGAAGCTTTCTTT	CASSQEVRWREIGTEAFF
.	.	TRBV28	15	TRBJ1-2	TGTGCCAGCAGTTTTCCCCGTGGGGGGGGCGGTGGCTACACCTTC	CASSFPRGGGGGYTF
.	.	TRBV27	13	TRBJ1-2	TGTGCCAGCAGTTTTGGGGGGGATGATGGCTACACCTTC	CASSFGGDDGYTF
.	.	TRBV27	14	TRBJ1-4	TGTGCCAGCAGTAAAACCGGGGAACATGAAAAACTGTTTTTT	CASSKTGEHEKLFF
once	TRBD1	TRBV29-1	13	TRBJ1-2	TGCAGCGCGAAACGACAGGGAGTGGATGGCTACACCTTC	CSAKRQGVDGYTF
.	.	TRBV7-2	15	TRBJ2-3	TGTGCCAGCAGCTTAGTAGCGGAGAACACAGATACGCAGTATTTT	CASSLVAENTDTQYF
.	TRBD1	TRBV12-5	15	TRBJ2-7	TGTGCTAGTGGGACCACAGGGGACATCTCCTACGAGCAGTACTTC	CASGTTGDISYEQYF
.	.	TRBV5-4	14	TRBJ1-6	TGTGCCAGCAGCTTGCCGAGAGATAATTCACCCCTCCACTTT	CASSLPRDNSPLHF
.	TRBD1	TRBV7-3	14	TRBJ2-7	TGTGCCAGCAGCAGGGACAGGGGGCCCTACGAGCAGTACTTC	CASSRDRGPYEQYF